This T cell receptor (beta chain) was identified in a study of T cell responses to AZD1222 COVID-19 vaccine. Study-wide results and limits: Repertoire samples came only from after the peak T cell response.

Sequencing used immunoSEQ multiplex PCR; TCRdb keeps in-frame clones, though not all of them. The sample includes more than 150,000 clones, 87% of them seen just once. This clone was recorded a few times. The antigen is undetermined. There are 18 residues in the CDR3. Germline V CDR1 and CDR2: SGHRS, YFSETQ. Trimming removed 1 base from V and 1 base from J, with 17 bases in between. The J gene is TRBJ1-4, the V gene TRBV5-1; a weak D match, TRBD1 (6 bases). The sequencing used peripheral blood, collected on day 0 of MenACWY control vaccination. The source is an adult in good health. CDR3 region: CASSLSGAGRGTNEKLFF. DNA for the CDR3: TGCGCCAGCAGCTTGTCGGGGGCAGGGAGAGGAACTAATGAAAAACTGTTTTTT.